This is a list of T cell receptor beta chains from one sample in a study of early T cells in non-severe SARS-CoV-2 infection. TCRdb re-called the 5' RACE reads through MiXCR, storing one row per CDR3 protein. The sample lists 80,000 to 95,000 distinct CDR3 sequences, roughly an eighth seen once, with over 6.5% in the top ten. Sequenced: whole blood. The source is an adult who was a healthcare worker with PCR-confirmed SARS-CoV-2 infection or an uninfected control (not recorded which). CDR3s include the opening cysteine and the closing phenylalanine or tryptophan. A D gene is named only where the DNA matches it firmly. The size of a clone is reported for some rows only, either as once, few or many, or as a class for expanded clones.

v_gene	d_gene	abundance	j_gene	CDR3nt	CDR3aa
TRBV7-3	TRBD2	many	TRBJ2-3	TGTGCCAGCAGCCCACTAGCGGCAGAGCAAGATACGCAGTATTTT	CASSPLAAEQDTQYF
TRBV6-6	TRBD2	many	TRBJ2-2	TGTGCCAGCAGAGCGGGAAGCACCGGGGAGCTGTTTTTT	CASRAGSTGELFF
TRBV29-1	TRBD2	-	TRBJ2-7	TGCAGCGCCCGGACTAGCGGGAGGATTAACGAGCAGTACTTC	CSARTSGRINEQYF
TRBV7-2	-	many	TRBJ1-3	TGTGCCAGCAGCTTGGCTTCTGGAAACACCATATATTTT	CASSLASGNTIYF
TRBV7-9	-	few	TRBJ2-5	TGTGCCAGCAGCTTTTCGGACCCCCAAGAGACCCAGTACTTC	CASSFSDPQETQYF
TRBV6-2/TRBV6-3	TRBD2	-	TRBJ2-1	TGTGCCAGCAGTCCCTGGGGACTAGCGGGGCTCAAACCCTACAATGAGCAGTTCTTC	CASSPWGLAGLKPYNEQFF
TRBV19	TRBD2	-	TRBJ2-1	TGTGCCAGTAGTATAGGGACTGCACTAGCGGGAGGAAGGGACAATGAGCAGTTCTTC	CASSIGTALAGGRDNEQFF
TRBV4-3	-	-	TRBJ1-2	TGCGCCAGCAGCCAAGTAAGGGGCCTCTATGGCTACACCTTC	CASSQVRGLYGYTF
TRBV9	TRBD1	-	TRBJ2-7	TGTGCCAGCAGCCCCACCGGGACAGGGTGGGGATACGAGCAGTACTTC	CASSPTGTGWGYEQYF
TRBV5-1	TRBD1	-	TRBJ2-7	TGCGCCAGCAGCCCACAGGGGTTGGGCCCCTACGAGCAGTACTTC	CASSPQGLGPYEQYF
TRBV20-1	-	few	TRBJ2-3	TGCAGTGCTACTCTTGGAAGCGGTGCTAGCACAGATACGCAGTATTTT	CSATLGSGASTDTQYF
TRBV19	TRBD2	-	TRBJ2-1	TGTGCCAGTGGGGGACTAGCGGGAGTTTACGATGAGCAGTTCTTC	CASGGLAGVYDEQFF
TRBV11-2	-	-	TRBJ2-2	TGTGCCAGCAGCTTAGATCGATTCCAGGGGTACACCGGGGAGCTGTTTTTT	CASSLDRFQGYTGELFF
TRBV9	-	few	TRBJ1-1	TGTGCCAGCAGCGTAGATTGGCGGAACACTGAAGCTTTCTTT	CASSVDWRNTEAFF
TRBV23-1	TRBD2	-	TRBJ2-3	TGCGCCAGGGAGGAGCGGGAGGGCACGCAGTATTTT	CAREEREGTQYF
TRBV20-1	-	-	TRBJ1-2	TGCAGTGCTAAAAACGCTAACTATGGCTACACCTTC	CSAKNANYGYTF
TRBV10-1	-	many	TRBJ1-1	TGCGCCAGCAGTGAGTATGGGGAACTGAACACTGAAGCTTTCTTT	CASSEYGELNTEAFF
TRBV5-1	TRBD2	-	TRBJ2-1	TGCGCCAGCAGCTTGATGACTAGCGGGAGCGATGAGCAGTTCTTC	CASSLMTSGSDEQFF
TRBV7-9	-	few	TRBJ2-7	TGTGCCAGCAGCAGGGACCCCACCTACGAGCAGTACTTC	CASSRDPTYEQYF
TRBV7-9	-	many	TRBJ1-3	TGTGCCAGCAGCTTGTTTGACGGAGGAAACACCATATATTTT	CASSLFDGGNTIYF
TRBV27	-	once	TRBJ2-7	TGTGCCAGCAGATTACAGGGTTCCTACGAGCAGCACTTC	CASRLQGSYEQHF
TRBV29-1	-	-	TRBJ2-2	TGCAGCACTCGGGTCCAGAACACCGGGGAGCTGTTTTTT	CSTRVQNTGELFF
TRBV4-2	-	-	TRBJ1-5	TGTGCCAGCAGTACCCACGGCGGGGATGACAATCAGCCCCAGCATTTT	CASSTHGGDDNQPQHF